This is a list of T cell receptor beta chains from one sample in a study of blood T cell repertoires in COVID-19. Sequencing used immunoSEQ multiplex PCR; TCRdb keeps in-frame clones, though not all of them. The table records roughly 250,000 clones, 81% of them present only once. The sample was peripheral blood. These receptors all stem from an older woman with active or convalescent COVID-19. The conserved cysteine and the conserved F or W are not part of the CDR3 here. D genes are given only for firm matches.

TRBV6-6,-,ASSYVESTDTQY
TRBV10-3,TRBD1,AIRGDSYYGYT
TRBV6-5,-,ASRARRGDTEAF
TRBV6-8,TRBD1,ARVGQGDSPLH
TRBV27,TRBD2,ASRRGGGNEQY
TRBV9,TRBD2,ASSVAAGGYNEQF
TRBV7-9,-,ASSGYRDVGELF
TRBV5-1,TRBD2,ASSLEGRLAGVTGELF
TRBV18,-,ASSPGQAEAF
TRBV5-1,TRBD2,ASSFGRGFQETQY
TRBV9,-,ASSAVNYGYT
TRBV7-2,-,ASSSFPFSTPNTEAF
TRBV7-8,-,ASSSYAATGELF
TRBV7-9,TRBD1,ASMFSGGLEQF
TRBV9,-,ASLSWGGYT
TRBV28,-,ASSFGGTEFYGYT
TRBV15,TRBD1,ATSRDRGQISDEKLF
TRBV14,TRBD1,ASSHSGTGLYEQY
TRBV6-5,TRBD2,ASRTSGGFDEQF
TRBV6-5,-,ASSRRTFSYNEQF
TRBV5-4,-,ASSLGGAGANSPLH
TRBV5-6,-,ASSLGGTSWNEQF
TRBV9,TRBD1,ASSTQGVNTEAF
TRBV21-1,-,ASSKAVPGQGAPSTDTQY
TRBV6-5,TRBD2,ASSLRTSGSTDTQY
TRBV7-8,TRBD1,ASSLGQGSSPLH
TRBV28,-,ASSSGYEQY
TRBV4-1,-,ASSQEYVSNQPQH
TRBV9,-,ASSKTSSTDTQY
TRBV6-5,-,ASKDSTEAF
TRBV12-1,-,ASSCGQGEGCGSVNQPQH
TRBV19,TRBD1,ASCLTGTENYYGYT
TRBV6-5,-,ASNTGRTRETQY
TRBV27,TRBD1,ASSQGPDRVAQH
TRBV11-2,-,ASSLGRNTEAF
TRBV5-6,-,ASSLYSEQY
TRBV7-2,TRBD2,ASSLLTSGGARETQY
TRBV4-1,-,ASSQPGQFGKKTQY
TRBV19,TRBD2,ASSIDGVGLAVNEQF
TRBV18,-,ASSPRRDSQETQY
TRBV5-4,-,ASSLDVAYEQY
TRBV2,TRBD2,ASSVPQAGGAYNEQF
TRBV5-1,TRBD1,ASSLWDSSYNEQF
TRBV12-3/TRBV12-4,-,ASSSDTYEQY
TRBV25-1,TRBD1,ASSGDRLNQPQH
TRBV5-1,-,ASSFGGNTEAF
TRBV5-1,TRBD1,ASSLVPGQGTGELF
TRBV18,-,ASSPLEARGTGELF
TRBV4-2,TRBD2,ASSQDRGGFNNEQF
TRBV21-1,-,ASNTGQGTVKAF
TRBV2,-,ASSPHGRDTLP
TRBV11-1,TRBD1,ASSLGRDRGIEAF
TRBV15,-,ATSRDHYEQY
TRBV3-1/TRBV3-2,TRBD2,ASSQSWGGMETQY
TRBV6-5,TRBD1,ASSPTGGGTEAF